This T cell receptor beta chain was found in a study of PD-1 blockade in classical Hodgkin lymphoma. Whole-study findings and limits: The authors excluded patients who started nivolumab under 1 year after ASCT. In newly diagnosed patients, baseline TCR diversity was reportedly below that of healthy donors. A significant rise in TCR diversity by C4D1 was seen for CD4+ but not CD8+ cells.

The CDR3 is 14 residues long. Per germline, CDR1 MNHNY and CDR2 SVGAGI (reference sequence). V was pared by 1 base and J by 6 bases, with 12 bases between. All trial patients relapsed after autologous stem cell transplantation. A word on this clone: Antigen unknown.

Measured with immunoSEQ multiplex PCR; TCRdb has only the in-frame clones, and not every one. The repertoire has tens of thousands of clones, 75% to 90% of them found once; the top ten carry about 20%. Here the sequenced sample was peripheral blood mononuclear cells (PBMCs), taken at baseline. This clonotype originated in a human donor with classical Hodgkin lymphoma. The rearrangement joins TRBV6-6 to TRBJ1-1; D remains ambiguous. The CDR3 reads CASSYLTPSPEAFF. CDR3 in DNA: TGTGCCAGCAGTTACTTAACCCCATCGCCTGAAGCTTTCTTT.